These 30 T cell receptor beta chains originate from one sample sequenced in a study of T cell repertoires in cytomegalovirus infection. TCRdb independently ran MiXCR on the reads; one entry per CDR3 protein. This sample has approximately 70,000 distinct CDR3 sequences, with more than 20% found just once. Antigens of these TCRs are unknown. Sequencing was performed on PBMCs, sequenced either directly or after in vitro stimulation (not recorded which). Receptors originate from a human donor in good health (CMV status not recorded). Some clones in this sample may be carry-over from other donors' samples.

This clonotype was detected many times. The genes are TRBV7-9 and TRBJ1-1, with a weak D call TRBD1 (6 bases). Germline CDR1 reads SEHNR; CDR2 reads FQNEAQ (reference sequence). The CDR3 runs to 11 residues. V lost 5 bases to trimming and J lost 8 bases, with 9 bases between them. The CDR3 DNA follows: TGTGCCAGCAGCCCTACAGGGGAAGCTTTCTTT. Residues: CASSPTGEAFF.

The chain uses TRBV11-2 and TRBJ2-1; D unresolved. V was cut by 6 bases and J by 0 bases, with 12 bases left in between. The CDR3 spans 15 residues. The V gene's germline CDR1 is SGHAT and CDR2 FQNNGV. CDR3 loop: CASSQDQSSYNEQFF. CDR3 DNA: TGTGCCAGCAGTCAGGATCAGAGCTCCTACAATGAGCAGTTCTTC.

This clonotype was seen repeatedly, ten times or more. The J gene is TRBJ1-2, the V gene TRBV7-2, with D unclear. The CDR3 runs to 14 residues. V was pared by 0 bases and J by 7 bases, with 12 bases between. Germline V gene data show CDR1 as SGHTA and CDR2 as FQGNSA. The DNA of the CDR3 is TGTGCCAGCAGCTTAGCCGACATCTCGGGTGGCTACACCTTC. It is translated as CASSLADISGGYTF.

The chain recombines TRBV12-3 or TRBV12-4 with TRBJ2-7; 7 bases are a match to TRBD1. Trimming at V came to 5 bases and at J to 2 bases, leaving 6 bases not matched to a gene. This CDR3 contains 14 residues. CDR3 nucleotide sequence: TGTGCCAGCAGTCCTTGGGACAGACCCTACGAGCAGTACGTC. It codes for CASSPWDRPYEQYV.

This clonotype was seen a handful of times. The gene calls are TRBV14 and TRBJ2-7; D may match TRBD1 or TRBD2 (5 bases each). Germline CDR1 is SGHDN and CDR2 is FVKESK. Trimming pared 3 bases from V and 7 bases from J, leaving 10 bases between. The length of the CDR3 is 12 residues. This CDR3 is CASSHTRGEQYV. In DNA form, the CDR3 reads TGTGCCAGCAGCCACACGAGGGGAGAGCAGTACGTC.

This clonotype was recorded many times. This chain links TRBV12-3 or TRBV12-4 with TRBJ1-1; D remains ambiguous. The CDR3 is 15 residues long. V lost 5 bases, J lost 4 bases, and 17 bases lay in between. In nucleotides, the CDR3 is TGTGCCAGCAGTCCCCTATCGGGGTTGGGCACTGAAGCTTTCTTT. Translation: CASSPLSGLGTEAFF.

This clonotype was detected once. The chain carries TRBV19 and TRBJ1-5, with D maybe TRBD1 (6 bases). CDR3 length equals 14 residues. V was shortened by 6 bases and J by 3 bases, with 12 bases between the two germline ends. The germline V gene encodes CDR1 LNHDA and CDR2 SQIVND (reference sequence). The CDR3 nucleotides are TGTGCCAGTAGCACAAGGGGGGACAATCAGCCCCAGCATTTT. Translated, it gives CASSTRGDNQPQHF.

At least ten counts were recorded for this clonotype. Written as DNA, the CDR3 is TGTGCCAGCAGCTTAGGACCAGAGGGACGAGAGACCCAGTACTTC. Translating gives CASSLGPEGRETQYF. This chain links TRBV7-2 with TRBJ2-5; either TRBD1 or TRBD2 may supply D (5 bases each). Germline V gene data show CDR1 as SGHTA and CDR2 as FQGNSA. Trimming pared 1 base from V and 4 bases from J, leaving 13 bases between. The CDR3 is 15 residues long.

A few counts support this clonotype. The V gene is TRBV27, the J gene TRBJ2-7, with D possibly being TRBD1 (5 bases). The germline gives CDR1 MNHEY, CDR2 SMNVEV (reference sequence). The CDR3 contains 16 residues. V was shortened by 6 bases and J by 0 bases, with 18 bases between the two germline ends. The CDR3 DNA reads as TGTGCCAGCAGAAGTACCCTCGACAGACGCTCCTACGAGCAGTACTTC. It translates to CASRSTLDRRSYEQYF.

This clonotype was seen ten or more times. The rearrangement uses TRBV7-2 and TRBJ2-2; 12 bases fit TRBD1. Germline V gene sequence: CDR1 SGHTA, CDR2 FQGNSA. The CDR3 totals 16 residues. After removal of 5 bases from V and 7 bases from J, the junction contained 8 bases not matched to a gene. CDR3 sequence reads: CASSRARDRGRGELFF. The CDR3 nucleotides are TGTGCCAGCAGCCGCGCCCGGGACAGGGGGCGCGGGGAGCTGTTTTTT.

This clonotype occurred a few times. J is TRBJ2-5 and V is TRBV19, with D possibly matching TRBD1 (6 bases). CDR1 is LNHDA and CDR2 is SQIVND in the germline V gene (reference sequence). V was pared by 0 bases and J by 2 bases, with 22 bases between. The CDR3 contains 19 residues. The CDR3 DNA reads as TGTGCCAGTAGTATAGATCCGGGTTCTAGTTTTGGACAGCAAGAGACCCAGTACTTC. It translates to CASSIDPGSSFGQQETQYF.

The chain combines TRBV4-3 with TRBJ1-1; the D gene is possibly TRBD1 (5 bases). The CDR3 extends over 14 amino acids. Germline CDR1 is LGHNA and CDR2 is YSLEER. Trimming shortened V by 1 base and J by 7 bases, and 13 bases separated the two germline ends. This CDR3 is CASSQGGEAGEAFF. CDR3 nucleotides: TGCGCCAGCAGCCAAGGGGGGGAAGCCGGTGAAGCTTTCTTT.

The sample holds a few counts of this clonotype. V and J are TRBV6-8 and TRBJ2-7; perhaps TRBD1 as D (6 bases). The V gene lost 2 bases and the J gene lost 0 bases, with 14 bases spanning the gap. There are 16 residues in the CDR3. Looked up from germline, CDR1 is MNHGY and CDR2 is SAAAGT. The CDR3 sequence: CASSYDGDTSSYEQYF. CDR3 sequence (DNA): TGTGCCAGCAGTTACGACGGGGACACGAGCTCCTACGAGCAGTACTTC.

Only a few counts were recorded for this clonotype. This chain links TRBV7-2 with TRBJ1-6, with D possibly matching TRBD1 (6 bases). In germline, CDR1 is SGHTA, CDR2 FQGNSA. The CDR3 runs 15 residues. V was pared by 1 base and J by 7 bases, with 11 bases between. Written as DNA, the CDR3 is TGTGCCAGCAGCTTAGGGCGGCAGGGGAATTCACCCCTCCACTTT. Translated, it gives CASSLGRQGNSPLHF.

This chain connects TRBV15 to TRBJ2-2; D is unclear. CDR3 length: 14 residues. The V and J ends lost 5 bases and 5 bases respectively, with 12 bases between them. Germline V gene data show CDR1 as LNHNV and CDR2 as YYDKDF (reference sequence). The CDR3 nucleotides read TGTGCCACCAGCGCCTTTAGTAGTACCGGGGAGCTGTTTTTT. As protein: CATSAFSSTGELFF.

V is TRBV29-1 and J is TRBJ2-3, with D tentatively TRBD1 or TRBD2 (6 bases each). This CDR3 is 14 amino acids long. V was clipped by 5 bases and J by 5 bases, with 17 bases between them. CDR1 is SQVTM, CDR2 ANQGSEA, per germline. CDR3 in DNA: TGCAGCGTTTCGAGGGGGGAGGTACAAGATACGCAGTATTTT. It translates to CSVSRGEVQDTQYF.

The rearrangement uses TRBV24-1 and TRBJ2-2; D is unresolved. CDR1 and CDR2 from the germline V gene are KGHDR and SFDVKD. Trimming left V 2 bases short and J 0 bases short, with 15 bases between. The CDR3 extends over 18 amino acids. This CDR3 is CATSDSFFTGANTGELFF. CDR3 DNA sequence: TGTGCCACCAGTGATTCCTTCTTTACGGGTGCGAACACCGGGGAGCTGTTTTTT.

The chain links TRBV6-2 or TRBV6-3 to TRBJ2-3; 14 nucleotides align to TRBD2. The germline CDR1 and CDR2 sequences are MNHEY and SVGEGT. Trimming took 2 bases from V and 3 from J; bases not matched to a gene: 7. The CDR3 length is 18 residues. The CDR3 DNA follows: TGTGCCAGCAGTTACCCGGGACTAGCGGGAGAAGTGACAGATACGCAGTATTTT. Translating it yields CASSYPGLAGEVTDTQYF.

The V and J genes are TRBV12-3 or TRBV12-4 and TRBJ1-2; TRBD1 might be the D (6 bases). V was trimmed by 4 bases and J by 7 bases, leaving 10 bases between them. The CDR3 contains 12 residues. CDR3 DNA sequence: TGTGCCAGCAGTTATACAGGGATTGGCTACACCTTC. Protein product: CASSYTGIGYTF.

This clonotype has more than one count but fewer than ten. This sequence joins TRBV6-5 and TRBJ2-1; D is unclear. V lost 4 bases and J 0 bases, leaving 13 bases between the germline ends. The CDR3 totals 16 residues. CDR1 and CDR2 (germline): MNHEY, SVGAGI. The CDR3 DNA follows: TGTGCCAGCAGTTCCACCGGGCTAGTCTCCTACAATGAGCAGTTCTTC. Its protein product is CASSSTGLVSYNEQFF.

The rearrangement uses TRBV6-1 and TRBJ1-1; D not certain. V lost 3 bases to trimming and J lost 1 base, with 9 bases between them. The CDR3 is 14 residues long. CDR1 is MNHNS and CDR2 is SASEGT in the germline V gene. The CDR3 loop reads CASSETSRNTEAFF. Written as DNA, the CDR3 is TGTGCCAGCAGTGAGACTTCACGGAACACTGAAGCTTTCTTT.

The V call is TRBV7-2, the J call TRBJ1-2; TRBD1 agrees at 8 bases. The germline V gene encodes CDR1 SGHTA and CDR2 FQGNSA. The CDR3 has 13 amino acids. The J segment lost 7 bases and the V segment lost 5 bases, leaving 6 bases of the junction unmatched. The CDR3 sequence: CASSPGGLGGYTF. CDR3 DNA: TGTGCCAGCAGCCCAGGGGGCCTGGGTGGCTACACCTTC.

This clonotype was recorded a few times. V usage is TRBV7-2 and J usage is TRBJ1-2; weak D call: TRBD1 (5 bases). The germline V gene encodes CDR1 SGHTA and CDR2 FQGNSA. Between the trimmed V and J ends, which lost 7 bases and 2 bases, there was a span of 8 bases. The CDR3 runs 12 residues. The CDR3 bases are TGTGCCAGCATGGGGCAGAACTATGGCTACACCTTC. It is translated as CASMGQNYGYTF.

This chain joins TRBV23-1 and TRBJ1-2; D remains unclear. TRBV23-1 falls under the ORF class, with uncertain function. This CDR3 is built from 15 residues. V was pared by 0 bases and J by 4 bases, with 12 bases between. The chain's CDR3 is CASSQSCINSYGYTF. In DNA, the CDR3 is TGCGCCAGCAGTCAATCCTGTATAAACAGCTATGGCTACACCTTC.

The rearrangement joins TRBV6-2 or TRBV6-3 to TRBJ2-3, with D possibly being TRBD1 or TRBD2 (5 bases each). The germline V gene has CDR1 MNHEY and CDR2 SVGEGT. V lost 2 bases to trimming and J lost 10 bases, with 16 bases between them. CDR3 length: 14 amino acids. The CDR3 sequence is CASSYGTQPSPQYF. In nucleotides, the CDR3 is TGTGCCAGCAGTTACGGGACCCAACCCTCCCCGCAGTATTTT.

This sequence joins TRBV28 and TRBJ1-4; 8 bases align to TRBD1. CDR3 length equals 13 residues. V trimming: 5 bases; J trimming: 16 bases; junction bases outside the gene matches: 12. Germline V lookup: CDR1 MDHEN, CDR2 SYDVKM. As DNA, the CDR3 is TGTGCCAGCAGTACCGGACAGGGACTGTGGCCGTTTTTT. Protein sequence: CASSTGQGLWPFF.

The chain has TRBV6-2 or TRBV6-3 and TRBJ2-5; 9 bases map to TRBD1. V was clipped by 4 bases and J by 4 bases; unmatched bases: 10. The CDR3 spans 16 residues. Germline V gene lookup returns CDR1 MNHEY and CDR2 SVGEGT. The CDR3 DNA is TGTGCCAGCAGTTTCCGGGACAGGGTGTTTCGAGAGACCCAGTACTTC. It codes for CASSFRDRVFRETQYF.

CDR3 protein: CASSQESWEPDTDTQYF. DNA of the CDR3: TGCGCCAGCAGCCAAGAGAGTTGGGAACCGGACACAGATACGCAGTATTTT. V is TRBV4-1 and J is TRBJ2-3; D gene uncertain. There are 17 residues in the CDR3. Trimming shortened V by 0 bases and J by 2 bases, and 15 bases separated the two germline ends. Germline V CDR1 and CDR2: MGHRA, YSYEKL.

This clonotype was detected a few times. The CDR3 DNA follows: TGTGCCAGCAGCCGGGGGTCTCGGAACACCGGGGAGCTGTTTTTT. It is translated as CASSRGSRNTGELFF. The chain recombines TRBV5-4 with TRBJ2-2, with a tentative D call TRBD2 (6 bases). V was trimmed by 4 bases and J by 1 base, leaving 11 bases between them. The CDR3 is made up of 15 amino acids. Germline V gene lookup returns CDR1 SGHNT and CDR2 YYREEE (reference sequence).

This chain uses TRBV7-2 with TRBJ2-7; D is possibly TRBD1 (7 bases). V was clipped by 1 base and J by 1 base, with 14 bases between them. This CDR3 spans 16 amino acids. Germline V CDR1 and CDR2: SGHTA, FQGNSA. The chain's CDR3 is CASSLGGGTASYEQYF. The DNA of the CDR3 is TGTGCCAGCAGCTTAGGCGGCGGGACAGCTTCCTACGAGCAGTACTTC.